This T cell receptor beta chain was sequenced for a study of T cell responses to AZD1222 COVID-19 vaccine. General study results and limits: Baseline serology detected seropositivity in only a handful of AZD1222 recipients.

The CDR3 extends over 13 amino acids. Trimming left V 2 bases short and J 5 bases short, with 10 bases between. CDR1 and CDR2 from the germline V gene are SQVTM and ANQGSEA. Notes on this clone: What it binds is not known.

Some clones are missing from TCRdb's copy, which holds only in-frame ones; the method was immunoSEQ multiplex PCR. The table shows about 130,000 clones, with about 90% occurring only once. The analysis combined second doses at about 4 or about 12 weeks. The sequencing here drew on peripheral blood, taken 28 days after the second AZD1222 dose. V usage is TRBV29-1 and J usage is TRBJ2-1, with a weak D call TRBD1 (5 bases). The sequence was obtained from an adult who received the AZD1222 COVID-19 vaccine. In nucleotides, the CDR3 is TGCAGCGTTGAAAGGGGTTGGAACAATGAGCAGTTCTTC. This sequence encodes CSVERGWNNEQFF.